This T cell receptor (beta chain) is drawn from a study of T cells in Graves' hyperthyroidism and ophthalmopathy. CDR3 length equals 17 residues. CDR1 is SNHLY, CDR2 FYNNEI, per germline. Trimming left V 4 bases short and J 7 bases short, with 23 bases between. RNA transcripts were the template for amplifying TCR beta CDR3 regions. Initially, a first-round RT-PCR of the TCR CDR3 employed the HTBI primer set. TCRdb processed the multiplex PCR reads anew with MiXCR; each CDR3 protein has one entry. The repertoire includes fewer than 700,000 distinct CDR3 sequences, 15% to 20% of them detected once, and roughly 15% sits in the top ten. This clonotype came up many times. Antigen unknown. Notes on the study in general: Most thyroid clonotypes expanded above 0.001 appeared in blood too.

Those patients with uncontrolled infection, other autoimmune disease, pregnancy or lactation were excluded. The receptor was isolated from a woman aged 18-29 years with Graves' ophthalmopathy. The sequencing input was blood. The chain links TRBV2 to TRBJ2-1; possibly TRBD2 for D (5 bases). The CDR3 loop is CASSVLSSGGGANEQFF. For the CDR3, the DNA is TGTGCCAGCAGTGTTCTGTCAAGCGGAGGAGGAGCAAATGAGCAGTTCTTC.